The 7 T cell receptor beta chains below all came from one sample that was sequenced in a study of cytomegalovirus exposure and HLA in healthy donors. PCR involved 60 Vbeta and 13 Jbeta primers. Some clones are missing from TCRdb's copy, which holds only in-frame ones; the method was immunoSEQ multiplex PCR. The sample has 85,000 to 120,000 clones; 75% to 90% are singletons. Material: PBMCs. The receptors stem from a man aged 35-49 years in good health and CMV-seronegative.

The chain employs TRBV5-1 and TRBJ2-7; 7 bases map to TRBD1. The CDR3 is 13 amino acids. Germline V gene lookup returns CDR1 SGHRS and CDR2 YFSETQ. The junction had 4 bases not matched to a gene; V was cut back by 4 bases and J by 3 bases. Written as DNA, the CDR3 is TGCGCCAGCAGCACAGGACAGGTCTACGAGCAGTACTTC. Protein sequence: CASSTGQVYEQYF.

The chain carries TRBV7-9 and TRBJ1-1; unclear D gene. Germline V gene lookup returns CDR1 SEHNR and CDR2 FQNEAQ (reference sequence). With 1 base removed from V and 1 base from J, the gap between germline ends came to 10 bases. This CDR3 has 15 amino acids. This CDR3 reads CASSLVFEANTEAFF. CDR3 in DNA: TGTGCCAGCAGCTTAGTGTTCGAGGCGAACACTGAAGCTTTCTTT.

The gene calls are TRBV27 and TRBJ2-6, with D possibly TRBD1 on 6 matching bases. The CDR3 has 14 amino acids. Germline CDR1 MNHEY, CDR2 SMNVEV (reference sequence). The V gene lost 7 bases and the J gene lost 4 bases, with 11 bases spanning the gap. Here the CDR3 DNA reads TGTGCCAGCACTCACAGGGCCGGGGCCAACGTCCTGACTTTC. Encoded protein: CASTHRAGANVLTF. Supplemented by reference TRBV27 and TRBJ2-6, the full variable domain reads EAQVTQNPRYLITVTGKKLTVTCSQNMNHEYMSWYRQDPGLGLRQIYYSMNVEVTDKGDVPEGYKVSRKEKRNFPLILESPSPNQTSLYFCASTHRAGANVLTFGAGSRLTVL.

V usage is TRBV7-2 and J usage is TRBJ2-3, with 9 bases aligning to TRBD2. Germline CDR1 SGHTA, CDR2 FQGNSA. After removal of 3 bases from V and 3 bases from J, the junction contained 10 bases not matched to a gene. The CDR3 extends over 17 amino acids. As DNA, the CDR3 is TGTGCCAGCAGCTTTGGTTGGGCGGGGGGGCGAACAGATACGCAGTATTTT. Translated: CASSFGWAGGRTDTQYF. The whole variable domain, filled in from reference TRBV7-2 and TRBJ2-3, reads GAGVSQSPSNKVTEKGKDVELRCDPISGHTALYWYRQSLGQGLEFLIYFQGNSAPDKSGLPSDRFSAERTGGSVSTLTIQRTQQEDSAVYLCASSFGWAGGRTDTQYFGPGTRLTVL.

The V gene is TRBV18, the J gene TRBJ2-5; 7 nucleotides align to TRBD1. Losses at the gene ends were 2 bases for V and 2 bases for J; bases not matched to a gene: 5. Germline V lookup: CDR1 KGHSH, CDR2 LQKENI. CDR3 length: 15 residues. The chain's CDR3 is CASSPGRQGQETQYF. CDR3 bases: TGTGCCAGCTCACCAGGTCGACAGGGACAAGAGACCCAGTACTTC. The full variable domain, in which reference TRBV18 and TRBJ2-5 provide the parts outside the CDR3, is NAGVMQNPRHLVRRRGQEARLRCSPMKGHSHVYWYRQLPEEGLKFMVYLQKENIIDESGMPKERFSAEFPKEGPSILRIQQVVRGDSAAYFCASSPGRQGQETQYFGPGTRLLVL.

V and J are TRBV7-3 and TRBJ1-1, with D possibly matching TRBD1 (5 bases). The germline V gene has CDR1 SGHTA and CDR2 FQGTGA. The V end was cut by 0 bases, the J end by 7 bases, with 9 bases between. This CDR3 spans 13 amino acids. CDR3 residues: CASSLTPGGEAFF. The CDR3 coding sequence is TGTGCCAGCAGCTTAACGCCCGGGGGTGAAGCTTTCTTT.

CDR3 DNA: TGTGCCAGCACAGGGGGGGTTTACGGCAATCAGCCCCAGCATTTT. This encodes CASTGGVYGNQPQHF. This rearrangement joins TRBV19 to TRBJ1-5, with 8 bases identical to TRBD1. Unmatched junction bases numbered 9, after V lost 9 bases and J lost 2 bases. This CDR3 region has 15 residues. Germline loops: CDR1 LNHDA, CDR2 SQIVND (reference sequence).